The text below deals with one T cell receptor beta chain. This specimen comes from a study of shared clonotypes between healthy human individuals. Study summary: Three plates each covered CD4 naive and memory; CD8 naive two, CD8 memory one.

All donors qualified as healthy HIV-negative adults and had experienced no recent acute infections or vaccinations. Negatively enriched CD4+ T cells were divided by CD45RA into naive and memory. TCRdb's copy holds only in-frame clones and misses some; the assay was immunoSEQ multiplex PCR. The profile shows about 2.4 million clones, roughly nine tenths of them singletons. CDR3 length: 14 amino acids. Deletions cut 2 bases from V and 5 bases from J, with 12 bases between. Germline lookup yields CDR1 GTSNPN and CDR2 SVGIG (reference sequence). Sequencing used naive CD4+ T cells sorted from blood. The subset was: CD45RA+ positively selected. The V and J genes are TRBV30 and TRBJ1-4; a weak D match, TRBD1 (5 bases). This TCR derives from a man aged 18 to 30 in good health. The CDR3: CAWSTGVPNEKLFF. In nucleotides, the CDR3 is TGTGCCTGGAGTACGGGGGTACCAAATGAAAAACTGTTTTTT. The whole variable domain, filled in from reference TRBV30 and TRBJ1-4, reads SQTIHQWPATLVQPVGSPLSLECTVEGTSNPNLYWYRQAAGRGLQLLFYSVGIGQISSEVPQNLSASRPQDRQFILSSKKLLLSDSGFYLCAWSTGVPNEKLFFGSGTQLSVL.